Included here is one T cell receptor (beta chain) sequence, with context. The target antigen is unknown. The sample is drawn from a study of a mutant IDH1 vaccine in newly diagnosed glioma. The data were produced by immunoSEQ multiplex PCR, yet TCRdb's version contains in-frame clones alone and is incomplete. The table has 110,000 or so clones, 75% to 90% seen once. The germline V gene encodes CDR1 MDHEN and CDR2 SYDVKM. V lost 5 bases to trimming and J lost 2 bases, with 24 bases between them. The CDR3 extends over 18 amino acids. Time point reported: week 11, during vaccination. Vaccine doses each comprised 300 ug of mutant IDH1 20-mer peptide, with topical imiquimod.

The genes are TRBV28 and TRBJ1-1; maybe TRBD1 (6 bases). Sequencing was performed on PBMCs, taken from a glioma patient whose treatment included an IDH1 peptide vaccine. The receptor's source is a woman in her forties or fifties with glioma. Written as DNA, the CDR3 is TGTGCCAGCAGTGGCTGGGGGGCAGGGCACGGATTTAACACTGAAGCTTTCTTT. As protein: CASSGWGAGHGFNTEAFF.